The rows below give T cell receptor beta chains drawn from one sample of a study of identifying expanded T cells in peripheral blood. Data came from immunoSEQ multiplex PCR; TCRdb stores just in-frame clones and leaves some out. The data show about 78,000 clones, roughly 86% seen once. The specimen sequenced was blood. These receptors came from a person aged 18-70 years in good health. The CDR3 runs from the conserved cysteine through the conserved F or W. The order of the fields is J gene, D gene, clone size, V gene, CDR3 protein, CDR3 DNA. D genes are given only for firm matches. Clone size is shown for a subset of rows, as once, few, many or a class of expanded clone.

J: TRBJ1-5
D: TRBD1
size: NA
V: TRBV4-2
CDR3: CASSQVRGDWDQPQHF
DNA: TGTGCCAGCAGCCAAGTCAGGGGGGACTGGGATCAGCCCCAGCATTTT

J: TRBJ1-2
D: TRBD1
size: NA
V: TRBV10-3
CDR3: CAIGQGEGYTF
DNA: TGTGCCATCGGTCAGGGGGAGGGCTACACCTTC

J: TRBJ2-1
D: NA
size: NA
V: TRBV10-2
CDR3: CASREDGGPYNEQFF
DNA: TGCGCCAGCAGAGAGGACGGGGGGCCCTACAATGAGCAGTTCTTC

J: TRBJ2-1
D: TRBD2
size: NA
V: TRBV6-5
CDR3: CASTRGSYYNEQFF
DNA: TGTGCCAGCACACGCGGGAGTTACTACAATGAGCAGTTCTTC

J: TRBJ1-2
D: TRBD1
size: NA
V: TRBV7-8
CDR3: CASSSYGQGLNYGYTF
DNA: TGTGCCAGCAGCTCATACGGACAGGGCCTTAACTATGGCTACACCTTC

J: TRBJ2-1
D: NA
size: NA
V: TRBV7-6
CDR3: CASSLDLGQGYNEQFF
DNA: TGTGCCAGCAGCTTAGATCTGGGGCAGGGGTACAATGAGCAGTTCTTC

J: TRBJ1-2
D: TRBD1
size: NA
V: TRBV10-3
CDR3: CAITDRGSYGYTF
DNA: TGTGCCATCACCGACAGGGGGAGCTATGGCTACACCTTC

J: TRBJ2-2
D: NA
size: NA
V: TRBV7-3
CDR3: CASSSRAGELFF
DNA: TGTGCCAGCAGCTCTCGGGCCGGGGAGCTGTTTTTT

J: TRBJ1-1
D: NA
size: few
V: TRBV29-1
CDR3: CSGWTVTEAFF
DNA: TGCAGCGGATGGACAGTAACTGAAGCTTTCTTT

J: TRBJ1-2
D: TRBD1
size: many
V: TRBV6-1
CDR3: CASGGTGVGIASYTF
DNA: TGTGCCAGCGGGGGGACAGGGGTAGGAATCGCTAGCTACACCTTC

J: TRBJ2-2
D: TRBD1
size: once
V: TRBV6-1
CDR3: CRTGTNTGELFF
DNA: TGCCGGACAGGGACGAACACCGGGGAGCTGTTTTTT

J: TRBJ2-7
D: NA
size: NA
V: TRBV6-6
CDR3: CASSPRTPGHYEQYF
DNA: TGTGCCAGCAGTCCTCGGACCCCCGGGCATTACGAGCAGTACTTC

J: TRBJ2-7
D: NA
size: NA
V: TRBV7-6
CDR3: CASSSQSTGSHEQYF
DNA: TGTGCCAGCAGCTCGCAGTCAACAGGGAGCCACGAGCAGTACTTC

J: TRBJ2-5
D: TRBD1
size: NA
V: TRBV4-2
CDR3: CASSPRTGEETQYF
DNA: TGTGCCAGCAGCCCCAGGACAGGGGAAGAGACCCAGTACTTC

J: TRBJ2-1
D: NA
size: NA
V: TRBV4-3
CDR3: CASSQDRRINNEQFF
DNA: TGCGCCAGCAGCCAAGATAGGAGAATAAACAATGAGCAGTTCTTC

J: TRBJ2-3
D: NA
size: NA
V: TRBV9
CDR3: CASSVDDYISTDTQYF
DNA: TGTGCCAGCAGCGTAGACGATTATATTAGCACAGATACGCAGTATTTT

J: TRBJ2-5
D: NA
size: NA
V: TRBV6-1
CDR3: CASSELEGFETQYF
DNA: TGTGCCAGCAGTGAATTGGAAGGTTTTGAGACCCAGTACTTC

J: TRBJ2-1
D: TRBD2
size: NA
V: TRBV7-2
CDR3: CASSSAAGARHEQFF
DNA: TGTGCCAGCAGCTCCGCGGCGGGAGCGCGCCATGAGCAGTTCTTC

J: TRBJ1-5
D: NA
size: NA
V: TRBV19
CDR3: CASNVRQESNQPQHF
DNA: TGTGCCAGTAACGTGAGACAGGAGAGCAATCAGCCCCAGCATTTT

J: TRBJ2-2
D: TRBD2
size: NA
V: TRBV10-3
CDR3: CAISVPGLDAPLWTGELFF
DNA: TGTGCCATCAGTGTCCCGGGACTAGATGCCCCCTTATGGACCGGGGAGCTGTTTTTT

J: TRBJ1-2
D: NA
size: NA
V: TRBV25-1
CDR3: CASSDTRRNYGYTF
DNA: TGTGCCAGCAGTGATACGCGCAGAAACTATGGCTACACCTTC

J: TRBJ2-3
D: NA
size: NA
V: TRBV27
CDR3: CASSSTSRSLASSTDTQYF
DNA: TGTGCCAGCAGTTCCACCTCCCGCTCACTAGCATCTAGCACAGATACGCAGTATTTT

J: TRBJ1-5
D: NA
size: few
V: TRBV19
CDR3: CASSTLVQPQHF
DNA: TGTGCCAGTAGTACCTTAGTACAGCCCCAGCATTTT

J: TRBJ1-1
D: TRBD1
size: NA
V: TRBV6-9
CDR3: CASTARTGCTEAFF
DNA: TGTGCCAGCACCGCAAGGACAGGGTGCACTGAAGCTTTCTTT

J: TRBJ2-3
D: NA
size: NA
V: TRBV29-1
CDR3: CSVEDLGSSTDTQYF
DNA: TGCAGCGTTGAAGATCTTGGCAGCAGCACAGATACGCAGTATTTT

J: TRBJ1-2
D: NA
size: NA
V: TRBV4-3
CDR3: CASSQGLTSRYGYTF
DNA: TGCGCCAGCAGCCAAGGCCTGACATCCCGCTATGGCTACACCTTC

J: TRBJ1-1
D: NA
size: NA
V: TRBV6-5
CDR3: CASSNQAGSITEAFF
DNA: TGTGCCAGCAGCAACCAGGCGGGCTCTATCACTGAAGCTTTCTTT

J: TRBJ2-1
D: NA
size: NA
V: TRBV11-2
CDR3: CASATGGMMYNEQFF
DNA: TGTGCCAGCGCTACTGGGGGAATGATGTACAATGAGCAGTTCTTC

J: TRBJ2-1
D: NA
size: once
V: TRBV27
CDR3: CASSLSRYNEQFF
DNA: TGTGCCAGCAGTTTATCTAGGTACAATGAGCAGTTCTTC

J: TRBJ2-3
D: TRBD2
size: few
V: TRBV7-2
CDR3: CASSLGLAGVSRTDTQYF
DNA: TGTGCCAGCAGCTTAGGACTAGCGGGAGTTTCGCGCACAGATACGCAGTATTTT

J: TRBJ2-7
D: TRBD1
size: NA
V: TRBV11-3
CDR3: CASSSGQGNDEQYF
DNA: TGTGCCAGCAGCTCGGGACAGGGTAACGACGAGCAGTACTTC

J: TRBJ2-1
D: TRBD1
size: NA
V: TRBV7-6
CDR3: CASSSTGLNEQFF
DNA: TGTGCCAGCAGCTCGACAGGGTTGAATGAGCAGTTCTTC

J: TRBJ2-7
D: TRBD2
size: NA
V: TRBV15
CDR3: CATSRAGTSVVDEQYF
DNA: TGTGCCACCAGCAGAGCAGGGACTAGCGTAGTCGACGAGCAGTACTTC

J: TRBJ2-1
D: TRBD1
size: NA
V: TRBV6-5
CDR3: CASSQTGTGEFF
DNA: TGTGCCAGCAGTCAAACCGGGACAGGGGAATTCTTC

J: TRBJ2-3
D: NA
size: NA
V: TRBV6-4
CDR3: CASSDRATDTQYF
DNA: TGTGCCAGCAGTGACAGGGCCACAGATACGCAGTATTTT

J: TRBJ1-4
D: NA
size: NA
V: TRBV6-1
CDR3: CASSGEGRKLFF
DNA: TGTGCCAGCAGTGGGGAGGGACGAAAACTGTTTTTT

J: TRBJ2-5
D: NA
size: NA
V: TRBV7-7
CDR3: CASSLLSRRETQYF
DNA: TGTGCTAGCAGCTTATTATCGCGTCGGGAGACCCAGTACTTC

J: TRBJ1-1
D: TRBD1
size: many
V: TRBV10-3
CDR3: CAIGQGNTEAFF
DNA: TGTGCCATTGGACAGGGGAACACTGAAGCTTTCTTT

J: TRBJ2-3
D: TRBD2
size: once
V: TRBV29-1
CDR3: CSAELAGSTDTQYF
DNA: TGCAGCGCTGAACTAGCGGGGAGCACAGATACGCAGTATTTT

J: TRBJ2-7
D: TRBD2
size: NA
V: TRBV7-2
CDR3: CASSLLAGASYEQYF
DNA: TGTGCCAGCAGCTTACTAGCGGGGGCATCCTACGAGCAGTACTTC

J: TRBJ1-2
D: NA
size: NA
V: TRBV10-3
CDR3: CAISGVDGYTF
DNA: TGTGCCATCAGTGGGGTGGATGGCTACACCTTC

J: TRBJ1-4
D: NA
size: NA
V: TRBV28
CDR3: CAVLGALNEKLFF
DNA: TGTGCCGTCCTAGGGGCGCTTAATGAAAAACTGTTTTTT

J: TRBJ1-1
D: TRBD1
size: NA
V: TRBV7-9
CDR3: CASSPIETGRTTEAFF
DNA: TGTGCCAGCAGCCCCATCGAGACAGGGCGAACCACTGAAGCTTTCTTT